The T cell receptor beta chain described here comes from a study of blood T cell repertoires in COVID-19. Study-level information: PBMCs, B-cell-depleted T cells, or T cells provided the cDNA or gDNA that made up the material.

Participant-reported clinical history was the basis for cohort assignment. The method was immunoSEQ multiplex PCR; TCRdb's version includes in-frame clones alone and lacks a portion of them. The table includes under 300,000 clones, roughly 88% detected once. Sequenced sample: PBMCs or T cells enriched from blood (not recorded which). The clonotype comes from a middle-aged woman with acute COVID-19.

As DNA, the CDR3 is TGTGCCAGCAGCGCACACCGGGACTTACACCATGAGCAGTTCTTC. It is translated as CASSAHRDLHHEQFF. The chain employs TRBV7-2 and TRBJ2-1; perhaps TRBD2 as D (6 bases). CDR1 and CDR2 (germline): SGHTA, FQGNSA. The ends were cut back, 5 bases at V and 8 bases at J, with 19 bases in the middle. CDR3 length: 15 residues.